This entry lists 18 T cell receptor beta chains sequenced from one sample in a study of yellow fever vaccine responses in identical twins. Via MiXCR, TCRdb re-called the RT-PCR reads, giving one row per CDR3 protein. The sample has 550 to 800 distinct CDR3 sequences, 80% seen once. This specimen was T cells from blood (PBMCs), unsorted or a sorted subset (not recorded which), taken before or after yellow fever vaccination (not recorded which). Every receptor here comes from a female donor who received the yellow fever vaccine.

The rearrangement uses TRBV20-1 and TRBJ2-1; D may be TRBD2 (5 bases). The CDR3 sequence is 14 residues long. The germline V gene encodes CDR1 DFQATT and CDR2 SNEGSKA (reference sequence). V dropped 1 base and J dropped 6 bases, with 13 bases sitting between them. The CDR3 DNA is TGCAGTGCTAGAGGAAGCGGTCAACCCAATGAGCAGTTCTTC. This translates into CSARGSGQPNEQFF.

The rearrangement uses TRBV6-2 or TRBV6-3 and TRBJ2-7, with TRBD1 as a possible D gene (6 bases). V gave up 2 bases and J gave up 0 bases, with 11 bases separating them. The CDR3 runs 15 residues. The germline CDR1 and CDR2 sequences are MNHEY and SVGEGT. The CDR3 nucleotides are TGTGCCAGCAGTTACGCGGACAGCAGCTCCTACGAGCAGTACTTC. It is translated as CASSYADSSSYEQYF.

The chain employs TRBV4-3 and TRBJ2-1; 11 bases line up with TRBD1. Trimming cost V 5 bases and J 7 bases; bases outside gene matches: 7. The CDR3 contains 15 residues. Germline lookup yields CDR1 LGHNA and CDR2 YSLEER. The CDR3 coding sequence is TGCGCCAGCAGCTCCCGGGACAGGGGGTTTAATGAGCAGTTCTTC. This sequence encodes CASSSRDRGFNEQFF.

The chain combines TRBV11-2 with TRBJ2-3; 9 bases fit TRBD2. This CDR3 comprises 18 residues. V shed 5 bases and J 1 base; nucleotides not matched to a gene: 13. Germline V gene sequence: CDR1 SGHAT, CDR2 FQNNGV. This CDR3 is CASSLHRTSALGTDTQYF. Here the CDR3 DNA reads TGTGCCAGCAGCCTTCACAGGACTAGCGCATTGGGCACAGATACGCAGTATTTT.

The CDR3 sequence: CATSRVRSSTEGDEQFF. The DNA of the CDR3 is TGTGCCACCAGCAGAGTGAGGTCGTCTACCGAAGGTGATGAGCAGTTCTTC. J is TRBJ2-1 and V is TRBV15; D call uncertain. The CDR3 totals 17 residues. Trimming stripped 1 base from V and 8 bases from J, with 21 bases between. Germline V lookup: CDR1 LNHNV, CDR2 YYDKDF (reference sequence).

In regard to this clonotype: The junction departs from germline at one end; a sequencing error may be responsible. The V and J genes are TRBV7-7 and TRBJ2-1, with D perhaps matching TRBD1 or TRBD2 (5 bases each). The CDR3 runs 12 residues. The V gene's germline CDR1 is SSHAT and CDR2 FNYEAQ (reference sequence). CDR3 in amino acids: CASSVGAGKQFF. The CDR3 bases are TGTGCTAGCAGCGTCGGGGCCGGGAAGCAGTTCTTC. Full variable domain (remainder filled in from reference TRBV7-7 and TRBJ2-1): GAGVSQSPRYKVTKRGQDVTLRCDPISSHATLYWYQQALGQGPEFLTYFNYEAQPDKSGLPSDRFSAERPEGSISTLTIQRTEQRDSAMYRCASSVGAGKQFFGPGTRLTVL.

The CDR3 coding sequence is TGTGCCAGCAGCTTAGAATCCTACAATGAGCAGTTCTTC. Its translation: CASSLESYNEQFF. The chain employs TRBV11-3 and TRBJ2-1; no clear D gene. Germline V gene data show CDR1 as SGHNT and CDR2 as YENEEA. The CDR3 sequence is 13 residues long. The germline V and J ends were trimmed by 0 bases and 1 base, with 1 base remaining between them.

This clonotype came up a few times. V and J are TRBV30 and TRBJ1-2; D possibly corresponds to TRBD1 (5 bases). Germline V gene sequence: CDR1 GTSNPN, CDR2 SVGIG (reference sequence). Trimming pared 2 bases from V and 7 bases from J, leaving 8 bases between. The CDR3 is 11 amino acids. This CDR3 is CAWSWQGGYTF. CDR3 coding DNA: TGTGCCTGGAGTTGGCAGGGTGGCTACACCTTC.

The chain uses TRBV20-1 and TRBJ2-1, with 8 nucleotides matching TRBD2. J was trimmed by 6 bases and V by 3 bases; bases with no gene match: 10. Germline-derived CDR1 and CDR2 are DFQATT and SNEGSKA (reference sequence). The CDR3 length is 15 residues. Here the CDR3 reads CSASTTSGPTNEQFF. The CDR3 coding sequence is TGCAGTGCTAGTACTACTAGCGGTCCCACCAATGAGCAGTTCTTC.

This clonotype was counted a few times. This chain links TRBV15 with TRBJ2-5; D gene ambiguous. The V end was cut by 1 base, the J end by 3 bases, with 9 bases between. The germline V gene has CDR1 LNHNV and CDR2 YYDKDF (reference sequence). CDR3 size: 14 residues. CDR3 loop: CATSRVRAEETQYF. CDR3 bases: TGTGCCACCAGCAGAGTCCGGGCAGAAGAGACCCAGTACTTC.

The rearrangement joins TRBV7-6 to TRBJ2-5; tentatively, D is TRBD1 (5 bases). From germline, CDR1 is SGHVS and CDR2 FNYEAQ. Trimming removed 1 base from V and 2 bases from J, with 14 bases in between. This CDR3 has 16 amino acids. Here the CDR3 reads CASSLGAGQGQETQYF. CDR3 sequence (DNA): TGTGCCAGCAGCTTAGGTGCCGGACAAGGACAAGAGACCCAGTACTTC.

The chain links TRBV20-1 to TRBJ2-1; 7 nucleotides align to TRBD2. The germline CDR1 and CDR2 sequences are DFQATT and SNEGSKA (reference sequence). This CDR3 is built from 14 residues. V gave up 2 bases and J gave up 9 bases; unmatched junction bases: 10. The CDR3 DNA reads TGCAGTGCTAGACGGAGGAGGGAGGGTGGTGAGCAGTTCTTC. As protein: CSARRRREGGEQFF.

Here the CDR3 DNA reads TGTGCCAGCAGCTTAGGTAGCGGACTAGCGGTGCAAGGTACGCAGTATTTT. Its translation is CASSLGSGLAVQGTQYF. The chain couples TRBV7-9 to TRBJ2-3; 10 bases align to TRBD2. Germline CDR1 is SEHNR and CDR2 is FQNEAQ (reference sequence). V gave up 1 base and J gave up 8 bases; unmatched junction bases: 12. This CDR3 is built from 17 residues.

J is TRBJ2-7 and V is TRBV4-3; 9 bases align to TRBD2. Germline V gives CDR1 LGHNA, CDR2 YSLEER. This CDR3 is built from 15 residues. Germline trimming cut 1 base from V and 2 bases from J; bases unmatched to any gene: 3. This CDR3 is CASSQGLAETYEQYF. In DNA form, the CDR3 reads TGCGCCAGCAGCCAAGGACTAGCGGAAACCTACGAGCAGTACTTC.

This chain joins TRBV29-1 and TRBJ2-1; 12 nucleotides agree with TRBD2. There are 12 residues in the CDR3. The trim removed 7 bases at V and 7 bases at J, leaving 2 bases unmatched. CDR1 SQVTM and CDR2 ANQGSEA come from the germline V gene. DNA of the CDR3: TGCAGCGCCGGGACTAGCGGGAATGAGCAGTTCTTC. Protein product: CSAGTSGNEQFF.

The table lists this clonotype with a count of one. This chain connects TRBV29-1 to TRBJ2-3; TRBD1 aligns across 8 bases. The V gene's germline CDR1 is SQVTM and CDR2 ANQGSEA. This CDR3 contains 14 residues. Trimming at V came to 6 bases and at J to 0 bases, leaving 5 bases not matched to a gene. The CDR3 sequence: CSVDRGPSTDTQYF. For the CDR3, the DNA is TGCAGCGTCGACAGGGGACCGAGCACAGATACGCAGTATTTT.

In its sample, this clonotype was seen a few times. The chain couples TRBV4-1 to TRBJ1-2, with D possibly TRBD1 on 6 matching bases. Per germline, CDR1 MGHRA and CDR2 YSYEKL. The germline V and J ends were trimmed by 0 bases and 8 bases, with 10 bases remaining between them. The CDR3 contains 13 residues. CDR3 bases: TGCGCCAGCAGCCAAGATCAGGGGTACGGCTACACCTTC. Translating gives CASSQDQGYGYTF.

The CDR3 sequence: CASSSQGRANTGELFF. The CDR3 region has the DNA TGCGCCAGCAGCTCCCAGGGCAGGGCGAACACCGGGGAGCTGTTTTTT. The chain uses TRBV5-1 and TRBJ2-2, with a possible D match to TRBD1 (5 bases). Germline V gene sequence: CDR1 SGHRS, CDR2 YFSETQ. Between the trimmed V and J ends, which lost 3 bases and 0 bases, there was a span of 12 bases. CDR3 length: 16 amino acids.